This record covers a single TCR beta chain. Data came from immunoSEQ multiplex PCR; TCRdb stores just in-frame clones and leaves some out. In the table there are roughly 2,500,000 clones, 80% to 95% of which are singletons. This record belongs to a study of shared clonotypes between healthy human individuals. Per germline, CDR1 MNHNS and CDR2 SASEGT. V dropped 0 bases and J dropped 4 bases, with 13 bases sitting between them. This CDR3 spans 15 amino acids. V is TRBV6-1 and J is TRBJ2-7; D call uncertain. This TCR was sampled from a man aged 18 to 29 in good health. Some clones in this sample may be carry-over from other donors' samples. The source material was naive CD4+ T cells from PBMCs. Subset meaning: CD45RA+ positively selected. This CDR3 reads CASSEARGSPYEQYF. The CDR3, as DNA: TGTGCCAGCAGTGAAGCGCGAGGCAGCCCTTACGAGCAGTACTTC.